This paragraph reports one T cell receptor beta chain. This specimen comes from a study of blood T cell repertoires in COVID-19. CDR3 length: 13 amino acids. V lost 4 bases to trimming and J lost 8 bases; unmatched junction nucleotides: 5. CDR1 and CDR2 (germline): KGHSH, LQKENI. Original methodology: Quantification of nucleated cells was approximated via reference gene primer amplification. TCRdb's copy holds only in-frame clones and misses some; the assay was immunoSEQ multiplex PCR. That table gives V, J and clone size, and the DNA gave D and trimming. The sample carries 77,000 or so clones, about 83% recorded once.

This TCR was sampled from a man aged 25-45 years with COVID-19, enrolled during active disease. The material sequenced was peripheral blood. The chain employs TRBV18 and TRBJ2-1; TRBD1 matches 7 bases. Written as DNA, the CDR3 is TGTGCCAGCTCACACAACACAGGGGATGAGCAGTTCTTC. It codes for CASSHNTGDEQFF. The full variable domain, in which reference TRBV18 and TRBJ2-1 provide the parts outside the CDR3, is NAGVMQNPRHLVRRRGQEARLRCSPMKGHSHVYWYRQLPEEGLKFMVYLQKENIIDESGMPKERFSAEFPKEGPSILRIQQVVRGDSAAYFCASSHNTGDEQFFGPGTRLTVL.